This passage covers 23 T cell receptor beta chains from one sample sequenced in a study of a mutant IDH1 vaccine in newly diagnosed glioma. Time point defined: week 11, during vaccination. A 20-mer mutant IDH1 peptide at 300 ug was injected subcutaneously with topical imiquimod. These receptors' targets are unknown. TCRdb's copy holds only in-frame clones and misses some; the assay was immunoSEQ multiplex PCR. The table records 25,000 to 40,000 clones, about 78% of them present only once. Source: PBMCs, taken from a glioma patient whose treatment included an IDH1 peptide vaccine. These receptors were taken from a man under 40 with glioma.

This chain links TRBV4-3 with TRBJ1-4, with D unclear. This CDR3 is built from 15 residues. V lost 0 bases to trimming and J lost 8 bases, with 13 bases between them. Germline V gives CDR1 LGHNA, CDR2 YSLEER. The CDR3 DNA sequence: TGCGCCAGCAGCCAAGAGTTTAGGGAAGGAGAAAAACTGTTTTTT. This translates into CASSQEFREGEKLFF.

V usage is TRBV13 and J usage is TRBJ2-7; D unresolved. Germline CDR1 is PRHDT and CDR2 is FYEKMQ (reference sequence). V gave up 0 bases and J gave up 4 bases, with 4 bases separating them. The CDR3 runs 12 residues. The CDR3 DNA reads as TGTGCCAGCAGCTTAGGGGAATACGAGCAGTACTTC. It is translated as CASSLGEYEQYF.

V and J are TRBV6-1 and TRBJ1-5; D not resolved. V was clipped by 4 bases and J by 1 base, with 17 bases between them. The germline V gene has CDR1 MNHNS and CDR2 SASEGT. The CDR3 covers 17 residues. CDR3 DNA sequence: TGTGCCAGCAGTGGAAGTAAGCACCCCGAGAGCAATCAGCCCCAGCATTTT. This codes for CASSGSKHPESNQPQHF.

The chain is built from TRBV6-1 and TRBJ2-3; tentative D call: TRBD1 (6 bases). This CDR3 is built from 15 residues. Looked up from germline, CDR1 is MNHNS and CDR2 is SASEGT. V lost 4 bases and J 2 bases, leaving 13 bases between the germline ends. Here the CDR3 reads CASSALQGSTDTQYF. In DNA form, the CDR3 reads TGTGCCAGCAGTGCCTTACAGGGCTCCACAGATACGCAGTATTTT.

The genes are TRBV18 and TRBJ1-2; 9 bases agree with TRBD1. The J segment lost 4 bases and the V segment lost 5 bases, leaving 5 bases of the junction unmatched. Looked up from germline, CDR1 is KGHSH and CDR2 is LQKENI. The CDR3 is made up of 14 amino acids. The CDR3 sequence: CASSAGTGLYGYTF. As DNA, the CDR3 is TGTGCCAGCTCAGCAGGGACAGGGCTCTATGGCTACACCTTC. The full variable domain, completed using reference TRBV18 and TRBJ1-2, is NAGVMQNPRHLVRRRGQEARLRCSPMKGHSHVYWYRQLPEEGLKFMVYLQKENIIDESGMPKERFSAEFPKEGPSILRIQQVVRGDSAAYFCASSAGTGLYGYTFGSGTRLTVV.

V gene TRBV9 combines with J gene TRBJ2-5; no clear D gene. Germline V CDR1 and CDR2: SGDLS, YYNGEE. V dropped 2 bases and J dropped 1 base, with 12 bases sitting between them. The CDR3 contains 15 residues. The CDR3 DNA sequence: TGTGCCAGCAGCGTCAGTGGGCAGTCCCAAGAGACCCAGTACTTC. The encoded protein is CASSVSGQSQETQYF.

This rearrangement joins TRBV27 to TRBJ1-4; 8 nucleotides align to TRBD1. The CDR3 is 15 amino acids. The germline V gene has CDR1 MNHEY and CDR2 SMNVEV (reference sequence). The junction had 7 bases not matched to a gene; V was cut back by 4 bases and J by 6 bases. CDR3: CASSYQPGQDEKLFF. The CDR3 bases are TGTGCCAGCAGTTACCAGCCGGGACAGGATGAAAAACTGTTTTTT.

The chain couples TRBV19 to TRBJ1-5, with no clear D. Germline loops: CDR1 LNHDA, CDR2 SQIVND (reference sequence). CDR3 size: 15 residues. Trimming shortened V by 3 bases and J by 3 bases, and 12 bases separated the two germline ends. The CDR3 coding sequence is TGTGCCAGTAGTATCGAGGACGGAAACAATCAGCCCCAGCATTTT. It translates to CASSIEDGNNQPQHF.

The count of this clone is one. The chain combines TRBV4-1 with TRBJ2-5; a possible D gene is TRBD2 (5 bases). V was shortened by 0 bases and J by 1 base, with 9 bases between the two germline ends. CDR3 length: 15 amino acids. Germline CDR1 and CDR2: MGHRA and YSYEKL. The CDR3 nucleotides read TGCGCCAGCAGCCAAGACGGGATATCCCAAGAGACCCAGTACTTC. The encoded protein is CASSQDGISQETQYF.

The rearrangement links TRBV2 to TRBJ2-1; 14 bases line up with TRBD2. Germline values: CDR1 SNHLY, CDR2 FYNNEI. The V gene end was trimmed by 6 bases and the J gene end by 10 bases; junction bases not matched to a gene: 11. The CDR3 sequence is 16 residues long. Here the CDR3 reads CASSPAGTSGRREQFF. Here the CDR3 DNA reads TGTGCCAGCAGCCCAGCCGGGACTAGCGGGAGACGGGAGCAGTTCTTC.

The CDR3 DNA reads as TGTGCCAGCAGTTCGCCCGGCGTTGCCTACGAGCAGTACTTC. It yields the protein CASSSPGVAYEQYF. V gene TRBV27 combines with J gene TRBJ2-7; D gene uncertain. The CDR3 covers 14 residues. The V end was cut by 4 bases, the J end by 2 bases, with 12 bases between. CDR1 and CDR2 (germline): MNHEY, SMNVEV (reference sequence).

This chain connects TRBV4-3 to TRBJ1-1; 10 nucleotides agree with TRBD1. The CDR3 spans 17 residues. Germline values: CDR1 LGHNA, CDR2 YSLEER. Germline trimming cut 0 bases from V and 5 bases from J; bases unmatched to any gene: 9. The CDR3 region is CASSQDGGGQGRTEAFF. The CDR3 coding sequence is TGCGCCAGCAGCCAAGATGGCGGGGGACAGGGGAGAACTGAAGCTTTCTTT.

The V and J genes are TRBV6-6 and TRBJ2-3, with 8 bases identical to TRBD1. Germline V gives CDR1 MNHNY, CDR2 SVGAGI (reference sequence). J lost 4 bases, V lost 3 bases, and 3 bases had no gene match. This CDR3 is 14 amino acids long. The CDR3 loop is CASSYEQGADTQYF. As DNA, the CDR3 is TGTGCCAGCAGTTATGAACAGGGGGCAGATACGCAGTATTTT.

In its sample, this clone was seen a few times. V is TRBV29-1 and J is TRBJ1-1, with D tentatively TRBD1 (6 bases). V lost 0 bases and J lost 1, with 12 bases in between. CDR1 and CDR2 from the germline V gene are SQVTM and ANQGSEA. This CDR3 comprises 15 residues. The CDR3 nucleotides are TGCAGCGTTGAAGATGTATGGACAGAGAACACTGAAGCTTTCTTT. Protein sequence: CSVEDVWTENTEAFF. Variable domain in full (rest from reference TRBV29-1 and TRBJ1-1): SAVISQKPSRDICQRGTSLTIQCQVDSQVTMMFWYRQQPGQSLTLIATANQGSEATYESGFVIDKFPISRPNLTFSTLTVSNMSPEDSSIYLCSVEDVWTENTEAFFGQGTRLTVV.

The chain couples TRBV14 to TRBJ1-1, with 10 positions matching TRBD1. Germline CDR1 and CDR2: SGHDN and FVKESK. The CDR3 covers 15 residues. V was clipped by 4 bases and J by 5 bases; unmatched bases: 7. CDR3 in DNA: TGTGCCAGCAGCCCCGGGACAGGGGCAGGTACTGAAGCTTTCTTT. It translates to CASSPGTGAGTEAFF.

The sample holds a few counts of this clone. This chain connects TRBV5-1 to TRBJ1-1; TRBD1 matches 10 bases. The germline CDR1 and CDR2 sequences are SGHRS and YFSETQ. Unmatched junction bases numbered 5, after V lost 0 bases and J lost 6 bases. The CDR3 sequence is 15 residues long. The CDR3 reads CASSLEGQGQAEAFF. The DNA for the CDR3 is TGCGCCAGCAGCTTGGAGGGACAGGGGCAGGCTGAAGCTTTCTTT.

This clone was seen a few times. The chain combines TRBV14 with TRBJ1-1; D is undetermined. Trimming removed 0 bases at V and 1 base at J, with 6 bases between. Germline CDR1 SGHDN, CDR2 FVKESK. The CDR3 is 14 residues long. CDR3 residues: CASSQDWRNTEAFF. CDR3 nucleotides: TGTGCCAGCAGCCAAGATTGGCGGAACACTGAAGCTTTCTTT.

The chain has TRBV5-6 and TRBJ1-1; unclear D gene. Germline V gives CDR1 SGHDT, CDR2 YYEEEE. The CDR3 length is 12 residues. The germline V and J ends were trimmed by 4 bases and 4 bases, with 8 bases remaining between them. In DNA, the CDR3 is TGTGCCAGCAGCCGGGTGAGCACTGAAGCTTTCTTT. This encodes CASSRVSTEAFF. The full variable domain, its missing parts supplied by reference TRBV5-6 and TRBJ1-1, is DAGVTQSPTHLIKTRGQQVTLRCSPKSGHDTVSWYQQALGQGPQFIFQYYEEEERQRGNFPDRFSGHQFPNYSSELNVNALLLGDSALYLCASSRVSTEAFFGQGTRLTVV.

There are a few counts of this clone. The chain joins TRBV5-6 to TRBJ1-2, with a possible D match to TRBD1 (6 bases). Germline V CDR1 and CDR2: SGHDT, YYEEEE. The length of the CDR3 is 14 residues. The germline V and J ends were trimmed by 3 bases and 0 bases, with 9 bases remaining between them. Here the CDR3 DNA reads TGTGCCAGCAGCTACGGGACAACTAACTATGGCTACACCTTC. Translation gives CASSYGTTNYGYTF.

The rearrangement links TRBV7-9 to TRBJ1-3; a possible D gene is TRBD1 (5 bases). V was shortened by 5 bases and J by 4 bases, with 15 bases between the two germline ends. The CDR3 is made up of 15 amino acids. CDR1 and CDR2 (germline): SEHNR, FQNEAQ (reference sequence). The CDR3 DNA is TGTGCCAGCAGCCAAACGGGACTCGGAGGAAACACCATATATTTT. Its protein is CASSQTGLGGNTIYF.

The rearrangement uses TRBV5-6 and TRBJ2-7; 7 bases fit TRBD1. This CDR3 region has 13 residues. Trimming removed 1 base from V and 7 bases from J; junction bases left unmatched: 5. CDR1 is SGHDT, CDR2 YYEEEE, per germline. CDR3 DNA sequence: TGTGCCAGCAGCTTGACAGGGGCGGGTGAGCAGTACTTC. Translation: CASSLTGAGEQYF.

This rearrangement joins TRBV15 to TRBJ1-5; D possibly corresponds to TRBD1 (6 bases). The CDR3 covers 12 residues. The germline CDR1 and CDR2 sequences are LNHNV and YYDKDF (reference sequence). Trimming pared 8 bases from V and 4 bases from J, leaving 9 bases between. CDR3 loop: CATGGPNQPQHF. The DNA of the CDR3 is TGTGCCACCGGGGGGCCGAATCAGCCCCAGCATTTT.

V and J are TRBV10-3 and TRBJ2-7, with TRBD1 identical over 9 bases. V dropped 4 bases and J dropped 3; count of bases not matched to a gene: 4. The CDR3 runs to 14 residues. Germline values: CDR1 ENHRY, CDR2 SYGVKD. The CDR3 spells CAISGTGEGYEQYF. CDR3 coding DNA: TGTGCCATCAGTGGGACAGGGGAGGGCTACGAGCAGTACTTC.